Below are 27 T cell receptor beta chains sequenced from a single sample in a study of CD8 T cells in ankylosing spondylitis. MiXCR was run by TCRdb on the 5' RACE reads, yielding one entry per CDR3 protein. The sample has 200,000 or so distinct CDR3 sequences; approximately 13% are singletons. Sequencing used blood, either unsorted or a sorted T cell fraction (not recorded which). These receptor sequences come from a female donor with ankylosing spondylitis or in good health (not recorded which).

This clonotype showed up many times. The V call is TRBV27, the J call TRBJ1-5, with D maybe TRBD1 (5 bases). CDR3 length equals 14 residues. Germline V gives CDR1 MNHEY, CDR2 SMNVEV (reference sequence). V was shortened by 5 bases and J by 7 bases, with 15 bases between the two germline ends. CDR3 nucleotides: TGTGCCAGCAGTCTGGGGGGTCAAGGACAGCCCCAGCATTTT. Protein sequence: CASSLGGQGQPQHF.

This clonotype was observed at least ten times. The rearrangement joins TRBV28 to TRBJ2-2; possibly TRBD2 for D (5 bases). The CDR3 covers 15 residues. Germline CDR1 and CDR2: MDHEN and SYDVKM. Trimming took 6 bases from V and 3 from J, leaving 14 bases between them. The CDR3 region is CASSQARVDTGELFF. The CDR3 DNA sequence: TGTGCCAGCAGCCAAGCGAGGGTCGACACCGGGGAGCTGTTTTTT.

The table lists this clonotype with many counts. The chain has TRBV7-6 and TRBJ2-3, with D possibly matching TRBD2 (5 bases). The CDR3 has 14 amino acids. Germline-derived CDR1 and CDR2 are SGHVS and FNYEAQ. The V and J ends lost 7 bases and 5 bases respectively, with 16 bases between them. For the CDR3, the DNA is TGTGCCAGCAAAGGGAGCCCTGTTGTAGATACGCAGTATTTT. It yields the protein CASKGSPVVDTQYF.

This clonotype was seen ten or more times. The V call is TRBV20-1, the J call TRBJ2-1, with 7 bases matching TRBD1. Germline V gene data show CDR1 as DFQATT and CDR2 as SNEGSKA (reference sequence). The V segment lost 1 base and the J segment 5 bases; nucleotides outside the gene matches: 5. This CDR3 spans 14 amino acids. The CDR3: CSARGGGSDNEQFF. The CDR3 nucleotides read TGCAGTGCTAGAGGAGGGGGCTCGGACAATGAGCAGTTCTTC.

This clonotype was counted many times. This chain joins TRBV20-1 and TRBJ2-7; the match to TRBD2 covers 7 bases. The CDR3 consists of 15 residues. V shed 5 bases and J 5 bases; nucleotides not matched to a gene: 15. Per germline, CDR1 DFQATT and CDR2 SNEGSKA (reference sequence). CDR3 coding DNA: TGCAGTGCTGAGGAGCGGGGACGGACGGCAAACGAGCAGTACTTC. Translation: CSAEERGRTANEQYF.

This clonotype was counted only a few times. The chain joins TRBV20-1 to TRBJ2-7; 10 bases line up with TRBD1. The CDR3 covers 14 residues. Losses at the gene ends were 5 bases for V and 6 bases for J; bases not matched to a gene: 10. The germline gives CDR1 DFQATT, CDR2 SNEGSKA (reference sequence). CDR3 sequence (DNA): TGCAGTGCTGTCCGGGACAGGGGATCTGGCGAGCAGTACTTC. As protein: CSAVRDRGSGEQYF.

This clonotype was observed at least ten times. The J gene is TRBJ1-4, the V gene TRBV5-1, with TRBD1 as a possible D gene (5 bases). Trimming removed 2 bases at V and 8 bases at J, with 13 bases between. This CDR3 comprises 14 residues. The germline CDR1 and CDR2 sequences are SGHRS and YFSETQ. Written as DNA, the CDR3 is TGCGCCAGCAGCTTCTCGGGGGTCCTCGAAAAACTGTTTTTT. It translates to CASSFSGVLEKLFF.

Many counts were recorded for this clonotype. This chain joins TRBV20-1 and TRBJ1-1; 8 bases agree with TRBD1. Germline V gene sequence: CDR1 DFQATT, CDR2 SNEGSKA (reference sequence). V was pared by 0 bases and J by 3 bases, with 6 bases of the junction left unmatched. The CDR3 loop spans 15 amino acids. The CDR3 region has the DNA TGCAGTGCTAGAGATCTTGGACAGGGCTACACTGAAGCTTTCTTT. It specifies CSARDLGQGYTEAFF.

This clonotype was recorded many times. The chain joins TRBV18 to TRBJ2-7; TRBD2 aligns across 8 bases. Per the germline V gene, CDR1 is KGHSH and CDR2 is LQKENI. J lost 7 bases, V lost 2 bases, and 7 bases had no gene match. The CDR3 is 14 amino acids. This chain's CDR3 is CASSPTSGSGEQYF. CDR3 DNA: TGTGCCAGCTCACCAACGAGCGGGAGCGGAGAGCAGTACTTC.

This clonotype was seen ten or more times. This chain connects TRBV6-1 to TRBJ1-2; the match to TRBD1 covers 8 bases. The length of the CDR3 is 14 residues. Germline CDR1 MNHNS, CDR2 SASEGT. With V trimmed by 6 bases and J by 3 bases, 6 bases remained unmatched. CDR3: CASRTGDGYYGYTF. The CDR3 nucleotides read TGTGCCAGCAGGACAGGGGACGGGTACTATGGCTACACCTTC.

As concerns this clonotype: A much larger clone lies one base from this, so it may be a read error. The chain links TRBV9 to TRBJ2-5; D might be TRBD2 (6 bases). The germline CDR1 and CDR2 sequences are SGDLS and YYNGEE. CDR3 size: 16 residues. Trimming shortened V by 1 base and J by 5 bases, and 18 bases separated the two germline ends. CDR3 loop: CASSVWDSGSSETQYF. In nucleotides, the CDR3 is TGTGCCAGCAGCGTATGGGACTCGGGGTCAAGTGAGACCCAGTACTTC.

This clonotype was found many times. The chain carries TRBV7-3 and TRBJ2-7, with TRBD1 matching over 7 bases. After removal of 3 bases from V and 4 bases from J, the junction contained 6 bases not matched to a gene. Germline CDR1 SGHTA, CDR2 FQGTGA. CDR3 length equals 14 residues. The CDR3 sequence: CASSFSAGGYEQYF. Written as DNA, the CDR3 is TGTGCCAGCAGCTTCTCTGCAGGGGGATACGAGCAGTACTTC.

This clonotype is categorized as large. V usage is TRBV6-1 and J usage is TRBJ2-3, with TRBD2 as a possible D gene (6 bases). The CDR3 contains 17 residues. The V and J ends lost 2 bases and 3 bases respectively, with 18 bases between them. CDR1 is MNHNS, CDR2 SASEGT, per germline. The CDR3 reads CASSERAGGIKTDTQYF. The CDR3 DNA follows: TGTGCCAGCAGTGAAAGAGCTGGGGGGATTAAGACAGATACGCAGTATTTT.

This clonotype occurred many times. The rearrangement uses TRBV5-1 and TRBJ2-7; tentative D call: TRBD1 (5 bases). CDR3 length: 12 residues. The V end lost 0 bases, the J end lost 4 bases, and 5 bases lay between the germline ends. The germline CDR1 and CDR2 sequences are SGHRS and YFSETQ. CDR3 nucleotides: TGCGCCAGCAGCTTGGAGGGGTACGAGCAGTACTTC. This codes for CASSLEGYEQYF.

This clonotype showed up many times. The chain has TRBV10-3 and TRBJ2-7; D possibly corresponds to TRBD1 (5 bases). Germline V gene sequence: CDR1 ENHRY, CDR2 SYGVKD. The CDR3 covers 15 residues. The ends were cut back, 2 bases at V and 2 bases at J, with 13 bases in the middle. The CDR3 protein is CAISERSGFTYEQYF. In DNA form, the CDR3 reads TGTGCCATCAGTGAGAGGTCAGGGTTTACCTACGAGCAGTACTTC.

The chain couples TRBV3-1 to TRBJ1-6; D is uncertain. Germline loops: CDR1 LGHDT, CDR2 YNNKEL (reference sequence). The length of the CDR3 is 15 residues. Deletions cut 4 bases from V and 9 bases from J, with 16 bases between. The CDR3, as DNA: TGTGCCAGCAGCCCCTCAGTGGGCGGTGGTTCACCCCTCCACTTT. It yields the protein CASSPSVGGGSPLHF. Combining the CDR3 with reference TRBV3-1 and TRBJ1-6 gives the whole variable domain DTAVSQTPKYLVTQMGNDKSIKCEQNLGHDTMYWYKQDSKKFLKIMFSYNNKELIINETVPNRFSPKSPDKAHLNLHINSLELGDSAVYFCASSPSVGGGSPLHFGNGTRLTVT.

This clonotype turned up a few times. The rearrangement uses TRBV28 and TRBJ2-7; D uncertain. Germline V gives CDR1 MDHEN, CDR2 SYDVKM. CDR3 length: 15 residues. V was pared by 6 bases and J by 3 bases, with 18 bases between. Here the CDR3 reads CASSPSQLRRYEQYF. The CDR3, as DNA: TGTGCCAGCAGCCCGTCCCAGCTCAGACGCTACGAGCAGTACTTC.

In its sample, this clonotype was seen many times. The rearrangement joins TRBV10-3 to TRBJ2-1, with no clear D. CDR3 length: 14 amino acids. CDR1 and CDR2 from the germline V gene are ENHRY and SYGVKD. With 2 bases removed from V and 6 bases from J, the gap between germline ends came to 11 bases. DNA for the CDR3: TGTGCCATCAGTGAGATCCAGGAGCGCAATGAGCAGTTCTTC. Translating it yields CAISEIQERNEQFF.

This clonotype has a handful of counts. The chain has TRBV29-1 and TRBJ1-1; D is perhaps TRBD1 (5 bases). V was cut by 6 bases and J by 0 bases, with 8 bases left in between. Germline V gene data show CDR1 as SQVTM and CDR2 as ANQGSEA. The CDR3 has 12 amino acids. This chain's CDR3 is CSVDKLNTEAFF. The DNA for the CDR3 is TGCAGCGTGGACAAACTGAACACTGAAGCTTTCTTT.

The rearrangement joins TRBV7-3 to TRBJ1-6; D unclear. Per germline, CDR1 SGHTA and CDR2 FQGTGA. V was pared by 0 bases and J by 11 bases, with 8 bases between. This CDR3 is built from 13 residues. The DNA of the CDR3 is TGTGCCAGCAGCTTAACAGGCTCTCCACCCCTCCACTTT. Translating it yields CASSLTGSPPLHF.

This clonotype appeared many times. The chain couples TRBV29-1 to TRBJ2-5; D is unresolved. This CDR3 spans 12 amino acids. Trimming cost V 4 bases and J 2 bases, with 8 bases left between them. The V gene's germline CDR1 is SQVTM and CDR2 ANQGSEA. The CDR3 sequence: CSVVAVQETQYF. CDR3 nucleotide sequence: TGCAGCGTTGTGGCAGTTCAAGAGACCCAGTACTTC.

This chain links TRBV3-1 with TRBJ1-5; D might be TRBD1 (5 bases). The CDR3 totals 15 residues. Germline assignment: CDR1 LGHDT and CDR2 YNNKEL (reference sequence). V lost 4 bases, J lost 2 bases, and 12 bases lay in between. CDR3 region: CASSPRVGGNQPQHF. Here the CDR3 DNA reads TGTGCCAGCAGCCCCAGGGTGGGGGGCAATCAGCCCCAGCATTTT. The entire variable domain, with the rest obtained from reference TRBV3-1 and TRBJ1-5, is as follows: DTAVSQTPKYLVTQMGNDKSIKCEQNLGHDTMYWYKQDSKKFLKIMFSYNNKELIINETVPNRFSPKSPDKAHLNLHINSLELGDSAVYFCASSPRVGGNQPQHFGDGTRLSIL.

This clonotype was detected only a few times. The rearrangement joins TRBV18 to TRBJ1-2, with a tentative D call TRBD1 (5 bases). The CDR3 length is 14 residues. The germline V gene encodes CDR1 KGHSH and CDR2 LQKENI. V dropped 2 bases and J dropped 1 base, with 8 bases sitting between them. In DNA form, the CDR3 reads TGTGCCAGCTCACCAACAGGAGATAACTATGGCTACACCTTC. Its protein product is CASSPTGDNYGYTF.

This clonotype was seen repeatedly, ten times or more. The chain carries TRBV27 and TRBJ2-5; D unresolved. The CDR3 has 13 residues. Between the trimmed V and J ends, which lost 3 bases and 0 bases, there was a span of 5 bases. CDR1 is MNHEY, CDR2 SMNVEV, per germline (reference sequence). The CDR3 DNA is TGTGCCAGCAGTTTCTTTTACCAAGAGACCCAGTACTTC. Protein: CASSFFYQETQYF.

DNA for the CDR3: TGTGCCAGCAGTTTAGCGGGAGTGGGTAATGAGCAGTTCTTC. This codes for CASSLAGVGNEQFF. J is TRBJ2-1 and V is TRBV12-3 or TRBV12-4; a possible D gene is TRBD2 (5 bases). The CDR3 runs 14 residues. V was clipped by 0 bases and J by 7 bases, with 10 bases between them.

This clonotype was observed at least ten times. CDR3 DNA: TGCAGTGCAACTAGCGGGAACACCGGGGAGCTGTTTTTT. Translating it yields CSATSGNTGELFF. V is TRBV20-1 and J is TRBJ2-2; 8 bases agree with TRBD2. The germline gives CDR1 DFQATT, CDR2 SNEGSKA (reference sequence). The CDR3 totals 13 residues. After removal of 6 bases from V and 1 base from J, the junction contained 1 base not matched to a gene.

This clonotype was picked up many times. This chain uses TRBV4-3 with TRBJ1-1, with TRBD1 as a possible D gene (6 bases). The V gene lost 3 bases and the J gene lost 9 bases, with 14 bases spanning the gap. The V gene's germline CDR1 is LGHNA and CDR2 YSLEER. CDR3 length: 13 residues. CDR3 DNA: TGCGCCAGCAGCCACAACCCAGGGGTAAAAGCTTTCTTT. Protein product: CASSHNPGVKAFF.